This T cell receptor beta chain was documented in a study of T cell repertoires in cytomegalovirus infection. Study-level background: Recently identified HLA-C-restricted CMV epitopes and well-studied HLA-B-restricted CMV epitopes were used by the study. Through public TCR beta signatures, both CMV infection and matching HLA type were indicated. Broader study findings: Carriers of CMV and the relevant HLA type were discriminated by public TCR beta frequency.

V trimming: 1 base; J trimming: 7 bases; junction bases outside the gene matches: 13. This CDR3 region has 16 residues. Germline V gene sequence: CDR1 LGHNA, CDR2 YSLEER. TCRdb re-analysed the reads in MiXCR, keeping a single row per CDR3 protein. Here the sample spans about 310,000 distinct CDR3 sequences, roughly 25% being singletons. This clonotype occurred a few times. The antigen remains unidentified. This receptor was obtained from a human donor in good health (CMV status not recorded). Some clones in this sample may be carry-over from other donors' samples. The V call is TRBV4-3, the J call TRBJ2-7, with 7 nucleotides matching TRBD2. The sequencing here drew on cultured PBMCs, taken from culture after CMV antigen stimulation. In nucleotides, the CDR3 is TGCGCCAGCAGCCAAGGTCCGGGAGGCCCACCCTTGGAGCAGTACTTC. Amino acids: CASSQGPGGPPLEQYF.